Listed here are 15 T cell receptor beta chains from one sample, sequenced in a study of T cell changes during pregnancy in multiple sclerosis. The table came from immunoSEQ multiplex PCR; TCRdb's copy has only in-frame clones and leaves some out. Found here are 40,000 to 50,000 clones, 85% to 95% of them singletons; the top ten hold about 8%. The specimen comprised CD8+ T cells from peripheral blood mononuclear cells, sampled in the third trimester of pregnancy. The receptors were gathered from a female donor with multiple sclerosis, enrolled in a pregnancy study.

The chain employs TRBV15 and TRBJ2-1; possible D gene TRBD1, 6 bases. Between the trimmed V and J ends, which lost 5 bases and 2 bases, there was a span of 16 bases. There are 16 residues in the CDR3. CDR1 and CDR2 (germline): LNHNV, YYDKDF (reference sequence). The CDR3 reads CATSGTWDGAYNEQFF. The DNA for the CDR3 is TGTGCCACCAGCGGGACATGGGACGGCGCCTACAATGAGCAGTTCTTC.

The gene calls are TRBV4-3 and TRBJ2-2; D may be TRBD1 (5 bases). Trimming removed 0 bases at V and 0 bases at J, with 17 bases between. The CDR3 contains 19 residues. CDR1 LGHNA and CDR2 YSLEER come from the germline V gene. CDR3 protein: CASSQDYAGSPSNTGELFF. As DNA, the CDR3 is TGCGCCAGCAGCCAAGATTATGCAGGGTCTCCATCGAACACCGGGGAGCTGTTTTTT.

The V gene is TRBV7-6, the J gene TRBJ2-2, with TRBD1 as a possible D gene (6 bases). Germline V gives CDR1 SGHVS, CDR2 FNYEAQ. V lost 6 bases and J 1 base, leaving 12 bases between the germline ends. The CDR3 consists of 15 residues. CDR3 protein: CASRQQGGNTGELFF. Written as DNA, the CDR3 is TGTGCCAGCAGACAACAGGGTGGGAACACCGGGGAGCTGTTTTTT.

The chain carries TRBV7-9 and TRBJ2-1; a weak D match, TRBD2 (6 bases). V was cut by 5 bases and J by 10 bases, with 12 bases left in between. The CDR3 runs 12 residues. The germline CDR1 and CDR2 sequences are SEHNR and FQNEAQ (reference sequence). The CDR3 DNA is TGTGCCAGCAGCCCGCCTCTAGCGGAGCAGTTCTTC. Its translation is CASSPPLAEQFF. The full variable domain, with the rest looked up from reference TRBV7-9 and TRBJ2-1, is DTGVSQNPRHKITKRGQNVTFRCDPISEHNRLYWYRQTLGQGPEFLTYFQNEAQLEKSRLLSDRFSAERPKGSFSTLEIQRTEQGDSAMYLCASSPPLAEQFFGPGTRLTVL.

This chain uses TRBV11-2 with TRBJ2-1, with 12 bases identical to TRBD2. CDR1 is SGHAT, CDR2 FQNNGV, per germline. The CDR3 has 15 residues. V lost 5 bases and J lost 7; bases outside the gene matches: 6. CDR3 bases: TGTGCCAGCAGCCTTCTAGCGGGAGGGCCGAATGAGCAGTTCTTC. It yields the protein CASSLLAGGPNEQFF.

This chain connects TRBV19 to TRBJ2-1; possible D gene TRBD2, 6 bases. Germline-derived CDR1 and CDR2 are LNHDA and SQIVND (reference sequence). The CDR3 length is 13 residues. V was clipped by 5 bases and J by 3 bases, with 8 bases between them. CDR3 coding DNA: TGTGCCAGTAGTCCGGGACTCTACAATGAGCAGTTCTTC. It specifies CASSPGLYNEQFF.

The chain employs TRBV28 and TRBJ1-2; D call uncertain. Between the trimmed V and J ends, which lost 6 bases and 3 bases, there was a span of 20 bases. This CDR3 comprises 16 residues. Germline V lookup: CDR1 MDHEN, CDR2 SYDVKM. CDR3 nucleotides: TGTGCCAGCAGATATCCCCCGGCCGTGCTAGACTATGGCTACACCTTC. Protein product: CASRYPPAVLDYGYTF.

The chain recombines TRBV10-3 with TRBJ2-1, with 13 bases that match TRBD2. Germline lookup yields CDR1 ENHRY and CDR2 SYGVKD. V was clipped by 3 bases and J by 6 bases; unmatched bases: 2. CDR3 length equals 15 residues. The CDR3: CAISDWTSGSNEQFF. For the CDR3, the DNA is TGTGCCATCAGTGACTGGACTAGCGGGAGCAATGAGCAGTTCTTC.

The chain couples TRBV21-1 to TRBJ2-5; TRBD1, the table's D call, lacks a check against the DNA. TRBV21-1 is designated a pseudogene. This CDR3 has 16 amino acids. CDR3 in amino acids: CASSKDGRGFQETQYF. CDR3 sequence (DNA): TGTGCCAGCAGCAAAGATGGCAGGGGCTTCCAAGAGACCCAGTACTTC.

The genes are TRBV29-1 and TRBJ2-3; TRBD2 might be the D (5 bases). Trimming removed 7 bases at V and 2 bases at J, with 16 bases between. Germline loops: CDR1 SQVTM, CDR2 ANQGSEA. The CDR3 has 14 residues. CDR3 amino acids: CSALAPLDTDTQYF. The DNA for the CDR3 is TGCAGCGCGCTAGCACCCCTCGACACAGATACGCAGTATTTT.

CDR3 in DNA: TGTGCCAGCAGCGCCGTAGACAGGGGTGCAGATACGCAGTATTTT. As protein: CASSAVDRGADTQYF. The rearrangement joins TRBV9 to TRBJ2-3; 8 bases line up with TRBD1. The ends lost 3 bases at V and 4 bases at J; junction bases unmatched: 7. The CDR3 is made up of 15 amino acids. CDR1 and CDR2 from the germline V gene are SGDLS and YYNGEE. Together with reference TRBV9 and TRBJ2-3, the CDR3 gives the full variable domain: DSGVTQTPKHLITATGQRVTLRCSPRSGDLSVYWYQQSLDQGLQFLIQYYNGEERAKGNILERFSAQQFPDLHSELNLSSLELGDSALYFCASSAVDRGADTQYFGPGTRLTVL.

The chain joins TRBV27 to TRBJ2-1, with a weak D call TRBD2 (6 bases). From germline, CDR1 is MNHEY and CDR2 SMNVEV (reference sequence). The CDR3 length is 14 residues. V was cut by 2 bases and J by 8 bases, with 13 bases left in between. In DNA form, the CDR3 reads TGTGCCAGCAGTTTACGGGACTGGAGCGATGAGCAGTTCTTC. This gives the protein CASSLRDWSDEQFF.

Only one count was recorded for this clone. The chain combines TRBV5-6 with TRBJ1-1; TRBD1 might be the D (5 bases). Per the germline V gene, CDR1 is SGHDT and CDR2 is YYEEEE. This CDR3 spans 15 amino acids. V was clipped by 2 bases and J by 0 bases, with 11 bases between them. CDR3 residues: CASSFSGIMNTEAFF. The CDR3 DNA reads TGTGCCAGCAGCTTTTCAGGGATCATGAACACTGAAGCTTTCTTT.

The V call is TRBV7-8, the J call TRBJ1-5; 7 bases align to TRBD1. The CDR3 consists of 17 residues. Germline-derived CDR1 and CDR2 are SGHVS and FQNEAQ. After removal of 4 bases from V and 1 base from J, the junction contained 10 bases not matched to a gene. The CDR3 region has the DNA TGTGCCAGCAGCTCCTGGACAGGACTACTCAGCAATCAGCCCCAGCATTTT. Translating gives CASSSWTGLLSNQPQHF.

This chain connects TRBV19 to TRBJ2-7; D is unclear. V lost 4 bases to trimming and J lost 2 bases, with 3 bases between them. Germline V gives CDR1 LNHDA, CDR2 SQIVND (reference sequence). The CDR3 consists of 11 residues. This chain's CDR3 is CASSSAYEQYF. DNA for the CDR3: TGTGCCAGTAGTAGCGCCTACGAGCAGTACTTC.